The clone carrying this TCR beta chain was counted between two and nine times. As yet, its antigen is unknown. An equimolar mix of two oligonucleotides served as the beta constant-region primer for TRBC1 and TRBC2. Nested alpha and beta constant-region primers with the SP2 primer drove four PCR rounds on ligated cDNA. One entry per CDR3 protein results from TCRdb running MiXCR on the UMI-ligation and nested PCR reads. The sample yields roughly 97,000 distinct CDR3 sequences, more than 14% seen once. This sample is drawn from a study of naive and memory T cell subsets. Notes on the study in general: Possibly reflecting memory cells re-expressing CD45RA, a few larger clonotypes occurred in naive repertoires, especially CD8.

Material: naive CD8+ T cells from blood. This receptor was taken from a human donor in good health.

CDR3 sequence reads: CASSQAARAGLEETQYF. The CDR3 nucleotides read TGCGCCAGCAGCCAAGCCGCTCGAGCGGGACTCGAAGAGACCCAGTACTTC. This sequence joins TRBV4-3 and TRBJ2-5; 7 positions match TRBD2. V lost 1 base and J lost 3; bases outside the gene matches: 11. Germline CDR1 LGHNA, CDR2 YSLEER. The CDR3 is made up of 17 amino acids.